Each of the 30 T cell receptor beta chains below was sequenced from the same sample in a study of T-cell reconstitution after alpha-beta-depleted transplantation in children. Unique molecular identifiers were incorporated during preparation of the TCRbeta library. TCRdb reprocessed the PCR reads via MiXCR and lists one record per CDR3 protein. The table includes about 270,000 distinct CDR3 sequences, approximately 9.6% detected once. Sequenced material: PBMCs from the stem cell graft donor, taken from the stem cell graft. Receptor source: a human donor who donated a stem cell graft to a child with SCID.

A few counts support this clonotype. This chain uses TRBV20-1 with TRBJ1-5, with D possibly being TRBD1 (5 bases). The CDR3 is made up of 15 amino acids. Trimming removed 4 bases at V and 11 bases at J, with 24 bases between. The V gene's germline CDR1 is DFQATT and CDR2 SNEGSKA (reference sequence). CDR3 sequence: CSATASMGPMVAQHF. The CDR3, as DNA: TGCAGTGCTACGGCGTCGATGGGACCCATGGTGGCCCAGCATTTT.

This clonotype was counted a few times. The chain has TRBV7-9 and TRBJ2-3; perhaps TRBD1 as D (6 bases). This CDR3 is 13 amino acids long. From germline, CDR1 is SEHNR and CDR2 FQNEAQ (reference sequence). Trimming removed 5 bases at V and 10 bases at J, with 16 bases between. CDR3 DNA: TGTGCCAGCAGCCCCGGGACGGACAGATCGCAGTATTTT. Protein sequence: CASSPGTDRSQYF. Based on the CDR3 plus reference TRBV7-9 and TRBJ2-3, the full variable domain is DTGVSQNPRHKITKRGQNVTFRCDPISEHNRLYWYRQTLGQGPEFLTYFQNEAQLEKSRLLSDRFSAERPKGSFSTLEIQRTEQGDSAMYLCASSPGTDRSQYFGPGTRLTVL.

As for this clonotype: Relative to the germline gene, one junction end is altered; a read error may explain this. The chain recombines TRBV27 with TRBJ2-1; D possibly uses TRBD1 or TRBD2 (7 bases each). CDR3 length: 12 amino acids. Germline CDR1 reads MNHEY; CDR2 reads SMNVEV (reference sequence). Here the CDR3 DNA reads TGTGCCAGCACCAAGACCAGGGGGGGCGAGGTCTTC. Its protein product is CASTKTRGGEVF.

This clonotype was counted at least ten times. DNA of the CDR3: TGCGCCAGCAGCTTGGAAGGGACTGAAGCTTTCTTT. Translation: CASSLEGTEAFF. The chain links TRBV5-1 to TRBJ1-1, with D hard to call. The CDR3 runs 12 residues. CDR1 is SGHRS and CDR2 is YFSETQ in the germline V gene. Between the trimmed V and J ends, which lost 0 bases and 5 bases, there was a span of 5 bases. Full variable domain (remainder filled in from reference TRBV5-1 and TRBJ1-1): KAGVTQTPRYLIKTRGQQVTLSCSPISGHRSVSWYQQTPGQGLQFLFEYFSETQRNKGNFPGRFSGRQFSNSRSEMNVSTLELGDSALYLCASSLEGTEAFFGQGTRLTVV.

The gene calls are TRBV5-1 and TRBJ1-2, with D tentatively TRBD1 (5 bases). The CDR3 is made up of 14 amino acids. Looked up from germline, CDR1 is SGHRS and CDR2 is YFSETQ. Trimming stripped 0 bases from V and 6 bases from J, with 12 bases between. The CDR3 coding sequence is TGCGCCAGCAGCTTGGCCTGGGACCAGGATGGCTACACCTTC. Protein product: CASSLAWDQDGYTF.

This chain links TRBV7-2 with TRBJ2-1; TRBD2 aligns across 13 bases. The germline CDR1 and CDR2 sequences are SGHTA and FQGNSA. V was pared by 5 bases and J by 4 bases, with 2 bases of the junction left unmatched. The CDR3 is 15 amino acids. CDR3 residues: CASSALAGGYNEQFF. The CDR3 DNA sequence: TGTGCCAGCAGCGCACTAGCGGGGGGGTACAATGAGCAGTTCTTC.

This chain uses TRBV29-1 with TRBJ2-1, with TRBD1 identical over 9 bases. Germline V gene sequence: CDR1 SQVTM, CDR2 ANQGSEA. V gave up 1 base and J gave up 0 bases; unmatched junction bases: 4. This CDR3 spans 16 amino acids. The CDR3 sequence: CSVEGGTGTSYNEQFF. CDR3 bases: TGCAGCGTTGAAGGGGGGACAGGGACCTCCTACAATGAGCAGTTCTTC.

This clonotype was seen more than once but under ten times. J is TRBJ2-2 and V is TRBV12-3 or TRBV12-4; D may be TRBD1 or TRBD2 (5 bases each). V was cut by 8 bases and J by 5 bases, with 18 bases left in between. CDR3 size: 15 residues. CDR3 loop: CASLRDGTRTGELFF. CDR3 bases: TGTGCCAGCCTAAGGGACGGGACGCGGACCGGGGAGCTGTTTTTT.

V is TRBV5-1 and J is TRBJ2-5; D gene unclear. Germline CDR1 reads SGHRS; CDR2 reads YFSETQ. The CDR3 is 16 residues long. V gave up 0 bases and J gave up 5 bases, with 17 bases separating them. This CDR3 is CASSLATGRVGETQYF. The CDR3 DNA reads as TGCGCCAGCAGCTTGGCTACGGGCCGTGTGGGGGAGACCCAGTACTTC.

The J gene is TRBJ1-2, the V gene TRBV29-1; D is unresolved. Trimming removed 4 bases at V and 2 bases at J, with 11 bases between. CDR1 SQVTM and CDR2 ANQGSEA come from the germline V gene. There are 13 residues in the CDR3. DNA for the CDR3: TGCAGCGTTGTAGGCGAAGCAAACTATGGCTACACCTTC. This encodes CSVVGEANYGYTF.

There are a few counts of this clonotype. This chain joins TRBV10-3 and TRBJ2-3; TRBD1 aligns across 9 bases. V dropped 4 bases and J dropped 3; count of bases not matched to a gene: 5. There are 15 residues in the CDR3. CDR1 and CDR2 from the germline V gene are ENHRY and SYGVKD. CDR3 loop: CAISVGDRVTDTQYF. In DNA, the CDR3 is TGTGCCATCAGTGTAGGGGACAGGGTTACAGATACGCAGTATTTT.

On this clonotype: Since a much larger clone is just one base distant, this may be a read error. CDR3 in amino acids: CTSSFGQLADTQYF. For the CDR3, the DNA is TGTACCAGCAGCTTCGGACAGCTCGCAGATACGCAGTATTTT. The V call is TRBV3-1, the J call TRBJ2-3, with D perhaps TRBD1 (6 bases). The CDR3 is 14 residues long. Germline V gene lookup returns CDR1 LGHDT and CDR2 YNNKEL (reference sequence).

The V and J genes are TRBV12-3 or TRBV12-4 and TRBJ2-1; D may correspond to TRBD1 or TRBD2 (5 bases each). V lost 6 bases and J 3 bases, leaving 15 bases between the germline ends. This CDR3 is 15 amino acids long. Here the CDR3 reads CASSSGTPIYNEQFF. In DNA form, the CDR3 reads TGTGCCAGCAGCTCCGGGACGCCGATCTACAATGAGCAGTTCTTC.

This clonotype was counted ten times or more. The J gene is TRBJ1-2, the V gene TRBV3-1; D gene unclear. Trimming took 4 bases from V and 2 from J, leaving 8 bases between them. The germline V gene has CDR1 LGHDT and CDR2 YNNKEL (reference sequence). This CDR3 comprises 13 residues. The CDR3 sequence: CASSRGQNYGYTF. In nucleotides, the CDR3 is TGTGCCAGCAGCCGCGGCCAGAACTATGGCTACACCTTC.

On this clonotype: An end of the junction does not agree with germline; a read error may underlie this. The chain carries TRBV12-3 or TRBV12-4 and TRBJ1-5; no firm D call. This CDR3 contains 13 residues. The CDR3 DNA reads as TGTGCCAGCAGTTTAAGGGAGGGTCTGCCCAAGCATTTT. Residues: CASSLREGLPKHF.

The rearrangement joins TRBV4-1 to TRBJ1-2, with D hard to call. This CDR3 has 14 residues. Germline CDR1 MGHRA, CDR2 YSYEKL. Trimming removed 8 bases at V and 2 bases at J, with 15 bases between. For the CDR3, the DNA is TGCGCCAGCGTCTCGGCCCATCCAAACTATGGCTACACCTTC. Encoded protein: CASVSAHPNYGYTF.

CDR3 in DNA: TGTGCCAGCAGTGACGCCTTTGGGGGTTTTAATTCACCCCTCCACTTT. Protein sequence: CASSDAFGGFNSPLHF. The chain has TRBV6-1 and TRBJ1-6; the D gene is possibly TRBD1 (5 bases). Germline V CDR1 and CDR2: MNHNS, SASEGT. The germline V and J ends were trimmed by 3 bases and 6 bases, with 15 bases remaining between them. The CDR3 runs to 16 residues.

The chain has TRBV20-1 and TRBJ1-6; D is unresolved. With 1 base removed from V and 5 bases from J, the gap between germline ends came to 15 bases. The CDR3 consists of 16 residues. Germline lookup yields CDR1 DFQATT and CDR2 SNEGSKA (reference sequence). The CDR3 region is CSARGGSLENNSPLHF. The CDR3 DNA reads TGCAGTGCTAGAGGGGGTTCGCTGGAAAATAATTCACCCCTCCACTTT.

The V gene is TRBV20-1, the J gene TRBJ2-7; D perhaps matches TRBD2 (6 bases). The CDR3 covers 12 residues. Germline CDR1 DFQATT, CDR2 SNEGSKA (reference sequence). CDR3 sequence reads: CSTGDSSYEQYF. The CDR3 nucleotides read TGCAGCACGGGGGATAGCTCCTACGAGCAGTACTTC.

This clonotype was counted only a few times. CDR3 DNA: TGTGCCAGCACCCTGACTGGGACGAGTCTTGGCGGGGAGCTGTTTTTT. Encoded protein: CASTLTGTSLGGELFF. The chain has TRBV12-3 or TRBV12-4 and TRBJ2-2; tentatively, D is TRBD1 or TRBD2 (5 bases each). V was trimmed by 7 bases and J by 7 bases, leaving 22 bases between them. This CDR3 comprises 16 residues.

Notes on this clonotype: A clone one base away is much larger, so this may be a read error. The CDR3 region is CASCPRLAGVSSYNEQFF. The CDR3, as DNA: TGTGCCAGCTGTCCCCGACTAGCGGGGGTAAGCTCCTACAATGAGCAGTTCTTC. The chain employs TRBV2 and TRBJ2-1; 12 positions agree with TRBD2. With 8 bases clipped from V and 0 bases from J, the junction kept 11 bases outside the gene matches. Germline values: CDR1 SNHLY, CDR2 FYNNEI. CDR3 length: 18 residues. The variable domain in full, with the rest retrieved from reference TRBV2 and TRBJ2-1, is EPEVTQTPSHQVTQMGQEVILRCVPISNHLYFYWYRQILGQKVEFLVSFYNNEISEKSEIFDDQFSVERPDGSNFTLKIRSTKLEDSAMYFCASCPRLAGVSSYNEQFFGPGTRLTVL.

This clonotype has at least ten counts. The V gene is TRBV12-3 or TRBV12-4, the J gene TRBJ2-7; D is undetermined. V was shortened by 3 bases and J by 4 bases, with 7 bases between the two germline ends. The CDR3 runs 12 residues. In DNA form, the CDR3 reads TGTGCCAGCAGTTTGATAGAGTACGAGCAGTACTTC. Amino acid sequence: CASSLIEYEQYF.

The V and J genes are TRBV29-1 and TRBJ2-7; TRBD1 is a possible D gene (6 bases). V was trimmed by 1 base and J by 2 bases, leaving 9 bases between them. Looked up from germline, CDR1 is SQVTM and CDR2 is ANQGSEA. The CDR3 runs to 13 residues. Written as DNA, the CDR3 is TGCAGCGTTGAAGGGGACACTCCCTACGAGCAGTACTTC. Its protein product is CSVEGDTPYEQYF.

About this clonotype itself: The junction and the germline gene differ at one end; a read error may be behind it. In DNA form, the CDR3 reads TGTGCCAGCGGCCCCCGGCACCCCTACACTGAGCAGTTCTTC. It specifies CASGPRHPYTEQFF. The rearrangement uses TRBV4-2 and TRBJ2-1; D is uncertain. CDR1 is LGHNA, CDR2 YNFKEQ, per germline. There are 14 residues in the CDR3.

This clonotype was seen a handful of times. The chain is built from TRBV12-3 or TRBV12-4 and TRBJ1-6; TRBD1 aligns across 8 bases. The trim removed 5 bases at V and 10 bases at J, leaving 10 bases unmatched. This CDR3 contains 15 residues. The DNA of the CDR3 is TGTGCCAGCAGTAGGTCGACAGGGGCGGTATCACCCCTCCACTTT. It translates to CASSRSTGAVSPLHF.

The chain joins TRBV5-1 to TRBJ1-4; possible D gene TRBD1, 6 bases. The CDR3 covers 15 residues. The germline CDR1 and CDR2 sequences are SGHRS and YFSETQ. With 4 bases removed from V and 0 bases from J, the gap between germline ends came to 10 bases. DNA for the CDR3: TGCGCCAGCAGCAGGACAGACCCAACTAATGAAAAACTGTTTTTT. It is translated as CASSRTDPTNEKLFF.

The rearrangement joins TRBV18 to TRBJ2-1, with unresolved D. Per germline, CDR1 KGHSH and CDR2 LQKENI. CDR3 length equals 11 residues. The V and J ends lost 4 bases and 14 bases respectively, with 12 bases between them. CDR3 protein: CASSHTDLEFF. In nucleotides, the CDR3 is TGTGCCAGCTCACATACAGATTTGGAGTTCTTC.

This clonotype was detected a few times. The chain is built from TRBV5-1 and TRBJ2-1; D is uncertain. CDR1 is SGHRS and CDR2 is YFSETQ in the germline V gene. CDR3 length: 15 residues. Trimming took off 2 bases at V and 4 bases at J, with 13 bases between the two ends. The CDR3 spells CASSFEWVNYNEQFF. As DNA, the CDR3 is TGCGCCAGCAGCTTTGAGTGGGTCAATTACAATGAGCAGTTCTTC.

The chain combines TRBV6-2 or TRBV6-3 with TRBJ1-2; D gene ambiguous. This CDR3 has 16 residues. The germline V and J ends were trimmed by 2 bases and 3 bases, with 16 bases remaining between them. Germline V gives CDR1 MNHEY, CDR2 SVGEGT. CDR3 nucleotides: TGTGCCAGCAGTTACCCCCAGTTGGGCCTGGACTATGGCTACACCTTC. Translation gives CASSYPQLGLDYGYTF.

In the case of this clonotype: At one boundary the junction diverges from the germline segment, which might be a read error. This chain joins TRBV7-9 and TRBJ1-1; 7 bases align to TRBD1. Germline CDR1 and CDR2: SEHNR and FQNEAQ (reference sequence). This CDR3 has 16 residues. The CDR3 loop is CASSLGQGEANPEAFF. In nucleotides, the CDR3 is TGTGCCAGCAGCTTAGGCCAGGGGGAGGCGAACCCTGAAGCTTTCTTT. The whole variable domain, remainder taken from reference TRBV7-9 and TRBJ1-1, is DTGVSQNPRHKITKRGQNVTFRCDPISEHNRLYWYRQTLGQGPEFLTYFQNEAQLEKSRLLSDRFSAERPKGSFSTLEIQRTEQGDSAMYLCASSLGQGEANPEAFFGQGTRLTVV.